The sample holds one count of the clone carrying this TCR delta chain. A much larger clonotype is one base distant, so this may be a read error. Other DNA sequences within the sample encode an identical CDR3. Germline loops: CDR1 GEAIGNYY, CDR2 EKD. V was pared by 0 bases and J by 4 bases, with 8 bases of the junction left unmatched. This CDR3 region has 17 residues. The sample is drawn from a study of gamma-delta chains in newborns, infants, children. TCRdb re-called the reads using CATT. The sample comprises about 3,200 delta-chain clones, roughly half of which are singletons, and 6.3% rests with the top ten.

This clonotype was sampled from a child who received the measles vaccine. The material sequenced was blood. The chain carries TRDV2 and TRDJ1; 12 bases map to TRDD3. In DNA, the CDR3 is TGTGCCTGTGACACCTTGCTGGGGGATACGTCGGGCGATAAACTCATCTTT. This translates into CACDTLLGDTSGDKLIF.